What follows are 9 T cell receptor beta chains derived from one specimen sequenced in a study of cytomegalovirus exposure and HLA in healthy donors. Clones were read by immunoSEQ multiplex PCR, and TCRdb kept only the in-frame ones, dropping some. The sample has some 350,000 clones, roughly 87% seen once. The material sequenced was PBMCs. Source of these receptors: a woman in her 30s in good health and CMV-seropositive.

The chain couples TRBV7-2 to TRBJ2-7; weak D call: TRBD1 (5 bases). Germline V CDR1 and CDR2: SGHTA, FQGNSA. V was cut by 5 bases and J by 2 bases, with 13 bases left in between. CDR3 size: 14 residues. The CDR3 protein is CASSDVLGAYEQYF. CDR3 coding DNA: TGTGCCAGCAGCGACGTGCTAGGGGCCTACGAGCAGTACTTC.

J is TRBJ1-1 and V is TRBV7-6, with 7 bases aligning to TRBD1. The CDR3 spans 14 residues. Germline CDR1 SGHVS, CDR2 FNYEAQ. V shed 5 bases and J 4 bases; nucleotides not matched to a gene: 7. For the CDR3, the DNA is TGTGCCAGCAGCACCCAGGGGGGGGGCACTGAAGCTTTCTTT. Translation: CASSTQGGGTEAFF.

The chain has TRBV6-6 and TRBJ2-2; 9 positions match TRBD1. Germline V CDR1 and CDR2: MNHNY, SVGAGI (reference sequence). V lost 8 bases, J lost 7 bases, and 2 bases stayed unmatched. The CDR3 has 12 amino acids. CDR3 amino acids: CASGTGIGELFF. The CDR3 nucleotides are TGTGCCAGCGGGACAGGGATCGGGGAGCTGTTTTTT.

Concerning this clone: Germline and junction disagree at one end, which may indicate a read error. As DNA, the CDR3 is TGCACCAGCAGCTTGGAGGGAAACTCCTACAATGAGCAGTTCTTC. Translating it yields CTSSLEGNSYNEQFF. The V and J genes are TRBV5-1 and TRBJ2-1; possibly TRBD2 for D (6 bases). The germline gives CDR1 SGHRS, CDR2 YFSETQ. The CDR3 runs to 15 residues.

The rearrangement links TRBV28 to TRBJ2-3; 7 bases line up with TRBD1. The CDR3 has 16 amino acids. In germline, CDR1 is MDHEN, CDR2 SYDVKM. The ends lost 2 bases at V and 2 bases at J; junction bases unmatched: 7. CDR3 DNA sequence: TGTGCCAGCAGTTTAGGTTACAGGGGCCCCACAGATACGCAGTATTTT. Its protein is CASSLGYRGPTDTQYF.

The rearrangement joins TRBV6-5 to TRBJ1-1; 9 bases are a match to TRBD1. The V gene's germline CDR1 is MNHEY and CDR2 SVGAGI. The CDR3 extends over 15 amino acids. Germline trimming cut 2 bases from V and 3 bases from J; bases unmatched to any gene: 4. The chain's CDR3 is CASSYTDRGDTEAFF. The CDR3 DNA reads TGTGCCAGCAGTTACACTGACAGGGGGGACACTGAAGCTTTCTTT.

This chain joins TRBV30 and TRBJ1-1; D ambiguous. CDR1 and CDR2 from the germline V gene are GTSNPN and SVGIG (reference sequence). V dropped 2 bases and J dropped 1 base, with 8 bases sitting between them. The CDR3 contains 13 residues. CDR3 coding DNA: TGTGCCTGGAGTCGCCGGCAGAACACTGAAGCTTTCTTT. Its protein is CAWSRRQNTEAFF.

This chain joins TRBV28 and TRBJ2-7; D ambiguous. Trimming removed 7 bases at V and 0 bases at J, with 13 bases between. Germline CDR1 and CDR2: MDHEN and SYDVKM. CDR3 length: 14 residues. The DNA for the CDR3 is TGTGCCAGCACGGTAGATTATAGCTCCTACGAGCAGTACTTC. Residues: CASTVDYSSYEQYF.

CDR3 DNA sequence: TGCGCCAGCAGCTTGACTGTCGCCTACGAGCAGTACTTC. Translating gives CASSLTVAYEQYF. This chain uses TRBV5-1 with TRBJ2-7, with D unresolved. Germline V gene sequence: CDR1 SGHRS, CDR2 YFSETQ. V lost 1 base, J lost 2 bases, and 7 bases lay in between. The CDR3 covers 13 residues.